Following are 26 T cell receptor beta chains from one sample sequenced in a study of shared clonotypes between healthy human individuals. It was CD45RO-negative cells, positively selected for CCR7, that made up naive CD8 cells, with terminally differentiated effector memory CD45RA+ cells excluded. Sequencing used immunoSEQ multiplex PCR; TCRdb keeps in-frame clones, though not all of them. The table shows hundreds of thousands of clones, with approximately 95% occurring only once. Input material: naive CD8+ T cells sorted from blood. The receptors originated from a woman in her 30s in good health.

V usage is TRBV5-8 and J usage is TRBJ2-7, with D maybe TRBD2 (5 bases). The germline V and J ends were trimmed by 5 bases and 3 bases, with 9 bases remaining between them. The length of the CDR3 is 12 residues. Germline lookup yields CDR1 SGHTS and CDR2 YDEGEE. CDR3 in DNA: TGTGCCAGCAGACGAGGGCTCTACGAGCAGTACTTC. Residues: CASRRGLYEQYF.

The chain couples TRBV28 to TRBJ2-5; D is uncertain. This CDR3 contains 17 residues. V dropped 6 bases and J dropped 3 bases, with 23 bases sitting between them. The germline CDR1 and CDR2 sequences are MDHEN and SYDVKM. The CDR3: CASSPLRRMGSEETQYF. Here the CDR3 DNA reads TGTGCCAGCAGCCCATTGCGGAGAATGGGTAGTGAAGAGACCCAGTACTTC.

This sequence joins TRBV11-2 and TRBJ2-1, with 9 bases fitting TRBD2. The CDR3 sequence is 16 residues long. CDR1 is SGHAT, CDR2 FQNNGV, per germline. Trimming removed 5 bases from V and 8 bases from J; junction bases left unmatched: 13. The CDR3 bases are TGTGCCAGCAGCCCGGAACCGGGACTAGCTGTCGATGAGCAGTTCTTC. This gives the protein CASSPEPGLAVDEQFF.

The V gene is TRBV11-2, the J gene TRBJ2-7; TRBD2 matches at 7 bases. The J segment lost 12 bases and the V segment lost 5 bases, leaving 28 bases of the junction unmatched. The CDR3 consists of 18 residues. Germline CDR1 reads SGHAT; CDR2 reads FQNNGV. CDR3 region: CASSPSGSGTFKELGRYF. Written as DNA, the CDR3 is TGTGCCAGCAGCCCTAGCGGATCCGGGACTTTTAAGGAACTAGGTCGGTACTTC.

This chain links TRBV9 with TRBJ2-7; the match to TRBD1 covers 11 bases. This CDR3 has 13 residues. Trimming took 3 bases from V and 8 from J; bases not matched to a gene: 4. Germline CDR1 SGDLS, CDR2 YYNGEE. The CDR3 is CASSGTGGFKQYF. In DNA, the CDR3 is TGTGCCAGCAGCGGGACAGGGGGCTTTAAGCAGTACTTC. The full variable domain, with the rest looked up from reference TRBV9 and TRBJ2-7, is DSGVTQTPKHLITATGQRVTLRCSPRSGDLSVYWYQQSLDQGLQFLIQYYNGEERAKGNILERFSAQQFPDLHSELNLSSLELGDSALYFCASSGTGGFKQYFGPGTRLTVT.

This chain connects TRBV5-8 to TRBJ1-2, with a weak D call TRBD1 (5 bases). Germline V gene sequence: CDR1 SGHTS, CDR2 YDEGEE. The CDR3 is 14 residues long. Trimming left V 4 bases short and J 1 base short, with 11 bases between. The CDR3 sequence is CASSPGPNNYGYTF. CDR3 bases: TGTGCCAGCAGCCCGGGACCGAATAACTATGGCTACACCTTC.

CDR3 region: CASSFGGDEQYF. In DNA, the CDR3 is TGTGCCAGCAGTTTCGGGGGGGACGAGCAGTACTTC. The V gene is TRBV27, the J gene TRBJ2-7; TRBD2 aligns across 8 bases. In germline, CDR1 is MNHEY, CDR2 SMNVEV (reference sequence). This CDR3 has 12 residues. Trimming took 3 bases from V and 5 from J; bases not matched to a gene: 0.

The chain joins TRBV15 to TRBJ2-1, with 8 bases identical to TRBD2. Per the germline V gene, CDR1 is LNHNV and CDR2 is YYDKDF (reference sequence). The CDR3 extends over 17 amino acids. Trimming cost V 3 bases and J 7 bases; bases outside gene matches: 14. The DNA of the CDR3 is TGTGCCACCAGCAGTGCCGTACTAGCGGCCGTGGGGAATGAGCAGTTCTTC. Amino acid sequence: CATSSAVLAAVGNEQFF.

The V gene is TRBV4-2, the J gene TRBJ2-7; D call uncertain. CDR1 is LGHNA, CDR2 YNFKEQ, per germline. This CDR3 comprises 14 residues. The V gene lost 5 bases and the J gene lost 2 bases, with 13 bases spanning the gap. CDR3 residues: CASSSADGAYEQYF. CDR3 in DNA: TGTGCCAGCAGCTCGGCCGACGGAGCCTACGAGCAGTACTTC.

This chain connects TRBV19 to TRBJ2-1; 10 bases agree with TRBD2. The germline gives CDR1 LNHDA, CDR2 SQIVND (reference sequence). This CDR3 is 18 amino acids long. The J segment lost 2 bases and the V segment lost 4 bases, leaving 11 bases of the junction unmatched. Written as DNA, the CDR3 is TGTGCCAGTAGTAGGAAGGCTCTAGCGGGAGTCGCCTACAATGAGCAGTTCTTC. Encoded protein: CASSRKALAGVAYNEQFF.

V gene TRBV28 combines with J gene TRBJ2-7, with D possibly being TRBD2 (6 bases). Germline-derived CDR1 and CDR2 are MDHEN and SYDVKM. The germline V and J ends were trimmed by 5 bases and 3 bases, with 23 bases remaining between them. The CDR3 runs to 17 residues. The CDR3 coding sequence is TGTGCCAGCAGTGACTATCGTCGGACTACCGGGGTCTACGAGCAGTACTTC. Protein product: CASSDYRRTTGVYEQYF.

The rearrangement uses TRBV27 and TRBJ2-5, with D perhaps being TRBD1 or TRBD2 (5 bases each). Germline CDR1 is MNHEY and CDR2 is SMNVEV (reference sequence). V dropped 4 bases and J dropped 1 base, with 10 bases sitting between them. The CDR3 consists of 14 residues. The CDR3 nucleotides read TGTGCCAGCAGTTCACCGGGGCCCCAAGAGACCCAGTACTTC. Amino acids: CASSSPGPQETQYF.

The rearrangement links TRBV6-1 to TRBJ1-4, with 9 bases identical to TRBD1. Germline V gene lookup returns CDR1 MNHNS and CDR2 SASEGT. This CDR3 is 18 amino acids long. The V segment lost 2 bases and the J segment 8 bases; nucleotides outside the gene matches: 15. The CDR3 DNA sequence: TGTGCCAGCAGTGAATGGGGCCCCGGGACAGGGCTAGACGAAAAACTGTTTTTT. Its protein is CASSEWGPGTGLDEKLFF.

The V call is TRBV28, the J call TRBJ2-7; 9 nucleotides align to TRBD1. V lost 4 bases to trimming and J lost 7 bases; unmatched junction nucleotides: 29. The CDR3 has 21 amino acids. Germline CDR1 reads MDHEN; CDR2 reads SYDVKM. CDR3 in amino acids: CASSSTRGTGIPPGPMEEQYF. The CDR3, as DNA: TGTGCCAGCAGTTCCACGAGAGGGACAGGGATTCCCCCAGGGCCAATGGAAGAGCAGTACTTC.

The chain recombines TRBV7-9 with TRBJ2-5; D may match TRBD1 or TRBD2 (5 bases each). The length of the CDR3 is 13 residues. Germline loops: CDR1 SEHNR, CDR2 FQNEAQ (reference sequence). Trimming removed 4 bases from V and 5 bases from J, with 11 bases in between. CDR3: CASSSGRTETQYF. Here the CDR3 DNA reads TGTGCCAGCAGCTCGGGACGGACTGAGACCCAGTACTTC.

This chain joins TRBV5-1 and TRBJ2-7; maybe TRBD2 (5 bases). This CDR3 is built from 13 residues. Trimming took off 5 bases at V and 5 bases at J, with 14 bases between the two ends. The V gene's germline CDR1 is SGHRS and CDR2 YFSETQ. CDR3 amino acids: CASRIPLDNEQYF. CDR3 in DNA: TGCGCCAGCAGGATTCCACTAGACAACGAGCAGTACTTC.

The gene calls are TRBV6-6 and TRBJ2-7; D perhaps matches TRBD1 (6 bases). This CDR3 has 12 amino acids. Germline loops: CDR1 MNHNY, CDR2 SVGAGI (reference sequence). V lost 11 bases and J lost 2, with 13 bases in between. CDR3 bases: TGTGCCGCCGGGACATCTGCCTACGAGCAGTACTTC. This sequence encodes CAAGTSAYEQYF.

The chain joins TRBV4-1 to TRBJ1-2; no definite D call. The CDR3 runs to 15 residues. The V gene lost 0 bases and the J gene lost 6 bases, with 14 bases spanning the gap. Germline V lookup: CDR1 MGHRA, CDR2 YSYEKL. CDR3 sequence (DNA): TGCGCCAGCAGCCAAGAGTGGGCCCCTGGGGATGGCTACACCTTC. Translating gives CASSQEWAPGDGYTF.

V and J are TRBV27 and TRBJ2-3; 8 bases map to TRBD1. Per germline, CDR1 MNHEY and CDR2 SMNVEV (reference sequence). The V gene end was trimmed by 2 bases and the J gene end by 4 bases; junction bases not matched to a gene: 14. This CDR3 has 18 residues. The CDR3 nucleotides are TGTGCCAGCAGTTTAATGCCCCACGGCCAGGGGGCATCAGATACGCAGTATTTT. This translates into CASSLMPHGQGASDTQYF.

This rearrangement joins TRBV28 to TRBJ2-3; 9 bases are shared with TRBD2. The CDR3 has 16 residues. Trimming at V came to 6 bases and at J to 4 bases, leaving 11 bases not matched to a gene. Germline V CDR1 and CDR2: MDHEN, SYDVKM. CDR3 DNA: TGTGCCAGCAGGGGTGGTGGCGGGAGGGGGGCAGATACGCAGTATTTT. Its translation is CASRGGGGRGADTQYF.

This rearrangement joins TRBV5-5 to TRBJ2-7, with 10 bases lining up with TRBD2. J was trimmed by 3 bases and V by 1 base; bases with no gene match: 10. Germline assignment: CDR1 SGHKS and CDR2 YYEKEE (reference sequence). This CDR3 comprises 17 residues. CDR3 sequence: CASSLRIPGLANYEQYF. The CDR3 bases are TGTGCCAGCAGCTTGCGTATCCCGGGACTAGCGAACTACGAGCAGTACTTC.

The chain employs TRBV5-1 and TRBJ2-3, with 11 bases matching TRBD2. The CDR3 spans 17 residues. The germline V gene has CDR1 SGHRS and CDR2 YFSETQ. V shed 0 bases and J 5 bases; nucleotides not matched to a gene: 8. CDR3 DNA: TGCGCCAGCAGCTTGGAACCTAGCGGGAGGTTAGGAGATACGCAGTATTTT. This sequence encodes CASSLEPSGRLGDTQYF.

This clone showed up just once. V usage is TRBV4-1 and J usage is TRBJ2-7; perhaps TRBD2 as D (6 bases). The CDR3 runs to 14 residues. Trimming stripped 1 base from V and 0 bases from J, with 7 bases between. CDR1 and CDR2 from the germline V gene are MGHRA and YSYEKL. CDR3 sequence (DNA): TGCGCCAGCAGCCAAGGGAGGGACTCCTACGAGCAGTACTTC. Translating it yields CASSQGRDSYEQYF.

V is TRBV11-2 and J is TRBJ2-1, with a weak D call TRBD2 (6 bases). The CDR3 has 14 amino acids. V gave up 3 bases and J gave up 9 bases, with 15 bases separating them. Germline assignment: CDR1 SGHAT and CDR2 FQNNGV. The CDR3 protein is CASSFRSAGFEQFF. The CDR3 nucleotides are TGTGCCAGCAGCTTCAGGTCGGCGGGATTTGAGCAGTTCTTC.

For this clone: Other DNA sequences in the sample encode the same CDR3. The gene calls are TRBV19 and TRBJ1-3; D is undetermined. The V and J ends lost 0 bases and 0 bases respectively, with 6 bases between them. There are 15 residues in the CDR3. CDR1 and CDR2 from the germline V gene are LNHDA and SQIVND (reference sequence). The CDR3 region has the DNA TGTGCCAGTAGTATAGATCGAGGCTCTGGAAACACCATATATTTT. It encodes CASSIDRGSGNTIYF.

The chain recombines TRBV5-4 with TRBJ2-7; D ambiguous. V lost 4 bases, J lost 8 bases, and 10 bases lay in between. In germline, CDR1 is SGHNT, CDR2 YYREEE (reference sequence). The CDR3 is 11 amino acids. This chain's CDR3 is CASSPERQQYF. The CDR3 nucleotides read TGTGCCAGCAGCCCCGAGAGACAGCAGTACTTC.